This TCR beta chain is from a study of blood T cell repertoires in COVID-19. Study-level background: The study drew acute and convalescent COVID-19 samples from the United States, Italy and Spain. The cDNA or gDNA used as material had been derived from T cells, B-cell-depleted T cells, or PBMCs.

In the authors' methods: Estimates of nucleated cell counts were drawn from the amplification of reference gene primers. The method was immunoSEQ multiplex PCR; TCRdb's version includes in-frame clones alone and lacks a portion of them. The V and J calls and clone size come from that table; D and trimming were worked out from the DNA. The profile shows around 50,000 clones, 85% to 90% of them singletons. The V and J ends lost 2 bases and 1 base, in that order; junction bases with no gene match: 5. This CDR3 has 15 amino acids. CDR1 and CDR2 from the germline V gene are SGDLS and YYNGEE. The sequence derives from a man aged 40-49 years with active COVID-19. Sequencing was done on a sample of peripheral blood. V is TRBV9 and J is TRBJ2-5; 7 nucleotides line up with TRBD1. Here the CDR3 reads CASSVAQGFQETQYF. In nucleotides, the CDR3 is TGTGCCAGCAGCGTCGCACAGGGGTTCCAAGAGACCCAGTACTTC.